A single sample gave rise to the 20 T cell receptor beta chains below, sequenced in a study of monozygotic twins with inflammatory bowel disease. TCRdb reprocessed the 5' RACE reads and reports one entry per CDR3 protein, with no DNA. This sample contains fewer than 550,000 distinct CDR3 sequences. The sample taken for sequencing was blood. All receptors come from a human donor with ulcerative colitis or Crohn's disease, or a healthy co-twin of an affected twin (not recorded which).

The gene calls are TRBV4-1 and TRBJ1-2; TCRdb picks TRBD1, but there is no DNA to check that call. The CDR3 length is 16 residues. Germline V lookup: CDR1 MGHRA, CDR2 YSYEKL. This CDR3 is CASSQDQGVPGGGYTF.

The chain carries TRBV29-1 and TRBJ1-1; TCRdb returns TRBD1, unconfirmable since there is no DNA. The CDR3 spans 13 residues. Germline V CDR1 and CDR2: SQVTM, ANQGSEA. The CDR3 loop reads CSVGTTPNTEAFF.

The chain recombines TRBV11-2 with TRBJ2-1; TCRdb's D call, TRBD2, is unchecked because there is no DNA. CDR1 and CDR2 from the germline V gene are SGHAT and FQNNGV. There are 15 residues in the CDR3. The CDR3: CASSFAGLATDEQFF. The full variable domain, completed using reference TRBV11-2 and TRBJ2-1, is EAGVAQSPRYKIIEKRQSVAFWCNPISGHATLYWYQQILGQGPKLLIQFQNNGVVDDSQLPKDRFSAERLKGVDSTLKIQPAKLEDSAVYLCASSFAGLATDEQFFGPGTRLTVL.

The CDR3 sequence is CASSYGGANEKLFF. The chain combines TRBV6-6 with TRBJ1-4; without DNA, the TCRdb call of TRBD1 cannot be checked. The CDR3 covers 14 residues. Germline V gene lookup returns CDR1 MNHNY and CDR2 SVGAGI (reference sequence).

The chain joins TRBV5-5 to TRBJ2-3; the D gene TCRdb calls, TRBD1, cannot be checked with no DNA. CDR3 size: 15 residues. Germline V gene data show CDR1 as SGHKS and CDR2 as YYEKEE (reference sequence). This CDR3 reads CASSPTGDRTDTQYF.

The chain employs TRBV6-1 and TRBJ2-1; TCRdb returns TRBD1, unconfirmable since there is no DNA. This CDR3 region has 15 residues. Germline V gives CDR1 MNHNS, CDR2 SASEGT. The CDR3 is CASSLTGQGWNEQFF.

J is TRBJ1-3 and V is TRBV6-5. CDR1 and CDR2 (germline): MNHEY, SVGAGI. The length of the CDR3 is 16 residues. The CDR3 spells CASSYLTPDSGNTIYF.

The chain links TRBV18 to TRBJ1-1. CDR3 length: 15 residues. The germline gives CDR1 KGHSH, CDR2 LQKENI. The CDR3 loop is CASYPNRRGNTEAFF.

J is TRBJ1-1 and V is TRBV18; TCRdb reports TRBD1, a call that lacks DNA to check it against. The germline V gene encodes CDR1 KGHSH and CDR2 LQKENI. This CDR3 spans 15 amino acids. The CDR3: CASSQGTGSMAEAFF.

This chain uses TRBV5-6 with TRBJ2-7; TCRdb selects TRBD2, and the lack of DNA leaves this call unchecked. Germline CDR1 SGHDT, CDR2 YYEEEE. This CDR3 contains 15 residues. The CDR3 sequence is CASRSPTSGIYEQYF.

The chain joins TRBV19 to TRBJ1-2; TCRdb indicates TRBD1, and absent DNA this call remains unverified. Germline V CDR1 and CDR2: LNHDA, SQIVND (reference sequence). The length of the CDR3 is 16 residues. CDR3 loop: CASSRSGRTGHYGYTF.

This sequence joins TRBV5-1 and TRBJ2-7. Germline values: CDR1 SGHRS, CDR2 YFSETQ. This CDR3 has 14 amino acids. This chain's CDR3 is CASSYAESTYEQYF.

This rearrangement joins TRBV18 to TRBJ2-7. The CDR3 length is 15 residues. Germline V gives CDR1 KGHSH, CDR2 LQKENI. The CDR3 reads CASSLNGWGAYEQYF.

The chain links TRBV29-1 to TRBJ2-1; absent DNA, TCRdb's TRBD2 call cannot be checked. Germline loops: CDR1 SQVTM, CDR2 ANQGSEA. The length of the CDR3 is 17 residues. The CDR3 region is CSVDSRGGLVLNDEQFF.

The chain uses TRBV7-8 and TRBJ2-1; the D call from TCRdb, TRBD2, cannot be confirmed without DNA. CDR1 SGHVS and CDR2 FQNEAQ come from the germline V gene. CDR3 size: 16 residues. The CDR3 loop is CASSLGWRGGYNEQFF.

This chain connects TRBV7-3 to TRBJ2-4; the TCRdb D gene call, TRBD2, has no DNA to confirm it. The germline gives CDR1 SGHTA, CDR2 FQGTGA. CDR3 size: 18 residues. Here the CDR3 reads CASSPQGLGTSGKNIQYF.

The J gene is TRBJ1-3, the V gene TRBV14. This CDR3 region has 12 residues. Germline CDR1 is SGHDN and CDR2 is FVKESK. CDR3 in amino acids: CASSQVGNTIYF.

The V call is TRBV6-1, the J call TRBJ2-7; there is no DNA to check the TCRdb D call of TRBD1. Germline V gives CDR1 MNHNS, CDR2 SASEGT. The CDR3 covers 14 residues. The chain's CDR3 is CASSTGGLNGEQYF.

CDR3 in amino acids: CASGQESSSYNEQFF. This chain connects TRBV7-3 to TRBJ2-1; TCRdb's D call, TRBD1, is unchecked because there is no DNA. The CDR3 loop spans 15 amino acids. The germline V gene has CDR1 SGHTA and CDR2 FQGTGA.

The chain is built from TRBV18 and TRBJ2-5. CDR1 is KGHSH, CDR2 LQKENI, per germline. The CDR3 runs 15 residues. CDR3: CASSPDFSVQETQYF.